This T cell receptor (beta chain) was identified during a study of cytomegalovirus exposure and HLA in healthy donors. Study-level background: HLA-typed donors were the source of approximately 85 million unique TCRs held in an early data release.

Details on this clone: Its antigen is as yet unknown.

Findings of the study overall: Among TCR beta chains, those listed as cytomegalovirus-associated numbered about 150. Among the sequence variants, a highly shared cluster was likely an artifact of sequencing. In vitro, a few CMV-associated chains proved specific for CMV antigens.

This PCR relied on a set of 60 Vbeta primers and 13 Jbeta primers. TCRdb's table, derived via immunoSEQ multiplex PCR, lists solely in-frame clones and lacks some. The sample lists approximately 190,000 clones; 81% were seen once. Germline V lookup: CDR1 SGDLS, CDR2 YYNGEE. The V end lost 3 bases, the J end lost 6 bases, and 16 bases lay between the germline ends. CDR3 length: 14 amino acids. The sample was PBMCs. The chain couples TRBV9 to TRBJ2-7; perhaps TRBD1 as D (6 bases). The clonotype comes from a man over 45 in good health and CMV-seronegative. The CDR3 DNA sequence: TGTGCCAGCAGCGCGGGACATACTCCGCCCGAGCAGTACTTC. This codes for CASSAGHTPPEQYF.